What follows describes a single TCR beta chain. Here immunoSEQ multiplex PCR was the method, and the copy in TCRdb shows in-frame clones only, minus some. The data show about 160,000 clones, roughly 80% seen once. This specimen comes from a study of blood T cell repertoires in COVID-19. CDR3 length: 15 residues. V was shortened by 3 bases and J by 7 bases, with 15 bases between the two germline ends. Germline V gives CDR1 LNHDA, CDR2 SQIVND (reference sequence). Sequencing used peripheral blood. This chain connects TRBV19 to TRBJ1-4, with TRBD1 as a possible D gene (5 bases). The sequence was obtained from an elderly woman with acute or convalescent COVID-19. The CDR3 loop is CASSIGGGDGEKLFF. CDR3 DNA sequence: TGTGCCAGTAGTATCGGGGGAGGGGATGGTGAAAAACTGTTTTTT.